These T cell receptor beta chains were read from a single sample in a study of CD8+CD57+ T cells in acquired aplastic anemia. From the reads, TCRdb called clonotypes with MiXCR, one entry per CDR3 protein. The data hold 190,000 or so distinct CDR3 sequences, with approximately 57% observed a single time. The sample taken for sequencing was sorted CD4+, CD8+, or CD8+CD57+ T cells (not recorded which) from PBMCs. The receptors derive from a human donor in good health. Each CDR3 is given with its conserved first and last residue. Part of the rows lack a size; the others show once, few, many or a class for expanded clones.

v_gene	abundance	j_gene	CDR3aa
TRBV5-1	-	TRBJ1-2	CASSFAGGDGYTF
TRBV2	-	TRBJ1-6	CASSVLTENSPLHF
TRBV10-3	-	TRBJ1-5	CAISVDRGNQPQHF
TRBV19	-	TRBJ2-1	CASMGLTGDFYNEQFF
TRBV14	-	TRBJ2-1	CASTRGESRSYNEQFF
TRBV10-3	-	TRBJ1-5	CATGDSNQPQHF
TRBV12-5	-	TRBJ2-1	CASGLVLGSLFF
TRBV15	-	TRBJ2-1	CATSRGRVDEQFF
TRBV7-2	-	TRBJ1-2	CASSSNPGPNYGYTF
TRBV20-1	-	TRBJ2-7	CSAKGPGGYEQYF
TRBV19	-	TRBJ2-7	CASSVGESSWGLEQYF
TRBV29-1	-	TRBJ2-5	CSVVGQEETQYF
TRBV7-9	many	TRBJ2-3	CASSYGQSSTDTQYF
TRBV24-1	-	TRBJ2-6	CATSDWEKASGANVLTF
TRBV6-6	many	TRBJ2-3	CAGQGAYGTDTQYF
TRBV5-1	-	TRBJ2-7	CASSLGGPSLPEQYF